A single sample gave rise to the 5 T cell receptor beta chains below, sequenced in a study of blood T cell repertoires in COVID-19 (dated by TCRdb to 2018 to 2020). Library preparation used the immunoSEQ multiplex PCR assay. Entries here come from immuneACCESS through TCRdb and include only in-frame sequences with V and J called. Some clones fail to appear in such tables; in the studies checked, an unresolved V gene covers under half of the shortfall, and the cause of the remainder is unknown. The sample table holds 50,000 to 75,000 clones, of which around 77% were seen once. About 20% of the sample goes to the ten largest clones. Sequencing was performed on peripheral blood. Receptor source: an elderly man with active or convalescent COVID-19.

The V call is TRBV30, the J call TRBJ1-2; the D is unclear. The V end lost 3 bases, the J end lost 8 bases, and 10 bases lay between the germline ends. CDR3 length: 11 amino acids. Germline V gene sequence: CDR1 GTSNPN, CDR2 SVGIG (reference sequence). The CDR3 sequence: CAWSLLVGYTF. For the CDR3, the DNA is TGTGCCTGGAGCCTCCTCGTAGGCTACACCTTC.

This clone was seen more than once but under ten times. The chain is built from TRBV19 and TRBJ1-5; D possibly corresponds to TRBD1 (6 bases). The germline V gene has CDR1 LNHDA and CDR2 SQIVND (reference sequence). Trimming pared 3 bases from V and 6 bases from J, leaving 12 bases between. CDR3 length equals 14 residues. CDR3 sequence (DNA): TGTGCCAGTAGTATCTCAGGGGCCCGTCAGCCCCAGCATTTT. Its protein is CASSISGARQPQHF.

This clone was counted only a few times. The V and J genes are TRBV7-9 and TRBJ2-5; unclear D gene. The germline CDR1 and CDR2 sequences are SEHNR and FQNEAQ (reference sequence). The CDR3 contains 14 residues. Trimming stripped 2 bases from V and 4 bases from J, with 11 bases between. The CDR3 is CASSLMTSGETQYF. The CDR3 bases are TGTGCCAGCAGCTTAATGACCTCGGGAGAGACCCAGTACTTC.

The table lists this clone with a count of one. This sequence joins TRBV18 and TRBJ2-2; 10 bases fit TRBD1. There are 15 residues in the CDR3. CDR1 and CDR2 (germline): KGHSH, LQKENI. The trim removed 4 bases at V and 3 bases at J, leaving 2 bases unmatched. CDR3 residues: CASSLDRGHTGELFF. The CDR3 nucleotides read TGTGCCAGCTCACTCGACAGGGGGCACACCGGGGAGCTGTTTTTT.

This clone was counted between two and nine times. The chain joins TRBV28 to TRBJ1-4; possibly TRBD1 for D (6 bases). This CDR3 region has 15 residues. V was clipped by 3 bases and J by 11 bases, with 19 bases between them. The germline V gene encodes CDR1 MDHEN and CDR2 SYDVKM. CDR3 DNA: TGTGCCAGCAGTTTGTCGGACAGAGGTGTTGGGAAACTGTTTTTT. It encodes CASSLSDRGVGKLFF.